This note documents a single T cell receptor (beta chain) sequence. Its target is unknown. This sample also contains other DNA sequences that code for the same CDR3. These data are taken from a study of cytomegalovirus exposure and HLA in healthy donors. Study-level points and caveats: Association of a missense DCLRE1C variant with TCR beta V- and J-gene trimming was reported in a later analysis. In a later analysis, several top co-occurrence clusters appeared linked to parvovirus B19, influenza, CMV and Epstein-Barr virus.

It was with 60 Vbeta and 13 Jbeta primers that the PCR ran. Only in-frame clones appear in the TCRdb table, and some are missing; sequencing was by immunoSEQ multiplex PCR. The sample contains around 140,000 clones, 75% of which appear only once. The CDR3 sequence is 13 residues long. V dropped 6 bases and J dropped 3; count of bases not matched to a gene: 2. Germline lookup yields CDR1 MNHEY and CDR2 SVGAGI. The chain carries TRBV6-5 and TRBJ1-1, with 9 bases aligning to TRBD1. The clonotype originates from a man aged 25 to 40 in good health and CMV-seronegative. Input material: PBMCs. CDR3 in amino acids: CASSRTGDTEAFF. The CDR3 nucleotides are TGTGCCAGCAGCAGGACAGGGGACACTGAAGCTTTCTTT.